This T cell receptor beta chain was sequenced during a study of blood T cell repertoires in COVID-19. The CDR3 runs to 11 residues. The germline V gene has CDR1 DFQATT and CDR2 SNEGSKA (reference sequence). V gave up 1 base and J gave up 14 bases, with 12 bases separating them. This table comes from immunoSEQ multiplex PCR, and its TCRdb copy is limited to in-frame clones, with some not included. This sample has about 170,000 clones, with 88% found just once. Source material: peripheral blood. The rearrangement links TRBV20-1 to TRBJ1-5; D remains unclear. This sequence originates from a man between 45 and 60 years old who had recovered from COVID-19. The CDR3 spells CSARGGPAEHF. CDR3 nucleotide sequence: TGCAGTGCTAGAGGTGGTCCCGCGGAGCATTTT.